These 30 T cell receptor beta chains originate from one sample sequenced in a study of CD4 T cells in relation to SARS-CoV-2 and coronaviruses. No antigen has been identified for these receptors. TCRdb's copy holds only in-frame clones and misses some; the assay was immunoSEQ multiplex PCR. Counted here are about 38,000 clones, around four fifths occurring once; the ten biggest clones make up around 21%. The sample comprised memory CD4+ T cells from PBMCs, cultured in vitro. Receptors were obtained from an adult with COVID-19.

This chain joins TRBV7-9 and TRBJ1-4; 10 nucleotides match TRBD1. CDR1 is SEHNR and CDR2 is FQNEAQ in the germline V gene (reference sequence). Unmatched junction bases numbered 5, after V lost 6 bases and J lost 4 bases. The length of the CDR3 is 15 residues. The CDR3 protein is CASRGTGVHNEKLFF. CDR3 nucleotides: TGTGCCAGCAGGGGGACAGGGGTCCATAATGAAAAACTGTTTTTT.

The chain couples TRBV9 to TRBJ2-3; D gene uncertain. The CDR3 has 13 amino acids. In germline, CDR1 is SGDLS, CDR2 YYNGEE. Trimming took 4 bases from V and 0 from J, leaving 6 bases between them. This CDR3 reads CASSKTSTDTQYF. In DNA form, the CDR3 reads TGTGCCAGCAGCAAAACTAGCACAGATACGCAGTATTTT.

The chain has TRBV5-1 and TRBJ2-7; 9 bases are shared with TRBD1. The CDR3 spans 17 residues. The germline V gene encodes CDR1 SGHRS and CDR2 YFSETQ. After removal of 4 bases from V and 3 bases from J, the junction contained 14 bases not matched to a gene. The CDR3 nucleotides read TGCGCCAGCAGCCTTGATTCGCCGGGACAGGGAAGCTACGAGCAGTACTTC. Translated, it gives CASSLDSPGQGSYEQYF.

This clone was picked up a small number of times. The J gene is TRBJ2-7, the V gene TRBV6-1; 11 bases agree with TRBD2. The J segment lost 2 bases and the V segment lost 1 base, leaving 13 bases of the junction unmatched. Germline CDR1 reads MNHNS; CDR2 reads SASEGT. CDR3 length: 19 residues. This CDR3 reads CASSEVLRTTSGRAYEQYF. CDR3 in DNA: TGTGCCAGCAGTGAAGTACTCCGAACCACTAGCGGGAGAGCCTACGAGCAGTACTTC.

The V and J genes are TRBV6-4 and TRBJ2-6, with D unclear. CDR3 size: 16 residues. Trimming left V 2 bases short and J 0 bases short, with 8 bases between. Germline CDR1 reads MRHNA; CDR2 reads SNTAGT. The CDR3 DNA reads as TGTGCCAGCAGTGACGAGAGTGCCTCTGGGGCCAACGTCCTGACTTTC. This encodes CASSDESASGANVLTF.

The rearrangement joins TRBV20-1 to TRBJ2-1, with D possibly matching TRBD1 (6 bases). This CDR3 region has 11 residues. The V and J ends lost 4 bases and 10 bases respectively, with 11 bases between them. Germline V gene data show CDR1 as DFQATT and CDR2 as SNEGSKA (reference sequence). The CDR3 region has the DNA TGCAGTGCTACAGGGGTGGAGGAGCAGTTCTTC. Its translation: CSATGVEEQFF.

The gene calls are TRBV4-1 and TRBJ2-5, with 9 bases fitting TRBD2. Germline CDR1 MGHRA, CDR2 YSYEKL. This CDR3 contains 17 residues. Germline trimming cut 0 bases from V and 7 bases from J; bases unmatched to any gene: 12. CDR3 in DNA: TGCGCCAGCAGCCAAGATCGTGGCGGGGGACTAGCAGGGACCCAGTACTTC. Residues: CASSQDRGGGLAGTQYF.

This chain connects TRBV5-1 to TRBJ1-3; no clear D. The CDR3 has 16 amino acids. The V gene's germline CDR1 is SGHRS and CDR2 YFSETQ. Deletions cut 4 bases from V and 0 bases from J, with 14 bases between. The CDR3 region has the DNA TGCGCCAGCAGCAAGGACGGAACCCACTCTGGAAACACCATATATTTT. Translation: CASSKDGTHSGNTIYF.

This rearrangement joins TRBV7-2 to TRBJ2-1, with TRBD2 as a possible D gene (5 bases). The CDR3 covers 16 residues. V lost 0 bases and J 6 bases, leaving 15 bases between the germline ends. Germline lookup yields CDR1 SGHTA and CDR2 FQGNSA. The CDR3, as DNA: TGTGCCAGCAGCTTAGCGCACGGGATTTCCATCAATGAGCAGTTCTTC. It is translated as CASSLAHGISINEQFF.

The V gene is TRBV6-6, the J gene TRBJ2-7, with D perhaps matching TRBD1 (7 bases). Germline-derived CDR1 and CDR2 are MNHNY and SVGAGI (reference sequence). V lost 5 bases and J lost 3, with 11 bases in between. The CDR3 length is 13 residues. The CDR3 DNA follows: TGTGCCAGCAGTGCGGGACAGTTCTACGAGCAGTACTTC. This gives the protein CASSAGQFYEQYF.

The rearrangement links TRBV12-3 or TRBV12-4 to TRBJ2-7; tentative D call: TRBD1 (6 bases). The CDR3 spans 13 residues. The V and J ends lost 6 bases and 9 bases respectively, with 18 bases between them. The chain's CDR3 is CASSLNTGTGQYF. The CDR3 DNA sequence: TGTGCCAGCAGCCTAAATACAGGGACGGGGCAGTACTTC.

The V gene is TRBV10-1, the J gene TRBJ2-2; tentatively, D is TRBD1 (6 bases). CDR1 WNHNN and CDR2 SYGVQD come from the germline V gene (reference sequence). The CDR3 runs 15 residues. Trimming shortened V by 5 bases and J by 0 bases, and 10 bases separated the two germline ends. CDR3 in amino acids: CASSRDTTNTGELFF. The CDR3 DNA is TGCGCCAGCAGTAGGGACACCACGAACACCGGGGAGCTGTTTTTT.

The chain recombines TRBV2 with TRBJ1-2; 7 nucleotides agree with TRBD1. Germline-derived CDR1 and CDR2 are SNHLY and FYNNEI. This CDR3 contains 13 residues. V was clipped by 7 bases and J by 6 bases; unmatched bases: 8. The CDR3 region has the DNA TGTGCCAGCACCACAACCAGGGGGGATGGCTACACCTTC. Protein: CASTTTRGDGYTF.

The chain recombines TRBV21-1 with TRBJ2-7; the D call in the table, TRBD2, was not verified against the DNA. TRBV21-1 represents a pseudogene. The CDR3 covers 15 residues. The CDR3 DNA reads TGTGCCAGCAGGAAGCGGAGACGTGGCGGGCACGAGCAGTACTTC. Protein: CASRKRRRGGHEQYF.

The CDR3 bases are TGTGCCAGCAGCCCGCGAATGCGAGAGACCCAGTACTTC. Its translation is CASSPRMRETQYF. The gene calls are TRBV7-2 and TRBJ2-5; D remains unclear. Germline CDR1 is SGHTA and CDR2 is FQGNSA. Trimming cost V 5 bases and J 4 bases, with 11 bases left between them. The CDR3 has 13 residues.

With respect to this clone: Relative to the germline gene, one junction end is altered; a read error may explain this. V gene TRBV14 combines with J gene TRBJ2-1; TRBD2 might be the D (5 bases). The CDR3 sequence is 14 residues long. Germline V gene data show CDR1 as SGHDN and CDR2 as FVKESK. CDR3 region: CASSQLTDYDEQFF. The CDR3 DNA follows: TGTGCCAGCAGCCAACTCACAGACTACGATGAGCAGTTCTTC.

The CDR3 nucleotides read TGTGCCAGCAGCAACGAGGGGGGGGAAGGCTACAATGAGCAGTTCTTC. It encodes CASSNEGGEGYNEQFF. This chain joins TRBV6-4 and TRBJ2-1; D is perhaps TRBD2 (7 bases). V lost 6 bases, J lost 3 bases, and 18 bases lay in between. The germline CDR1 and CDR2 sequences are MRHNA and SNTAGT. The length of the CDR3 is 16 residues.

A single count supports this clone. The chain carries TRBV5-8 and TRBJ2-2, with D perhaps matching TRBD1 (7 bases). This CDR3 is built from 16 residues. Germline lookup yields CDR1 SGHTS and CDR2 YDEGEE. The ends were cut back, 3 bases at V and 6 bases at J, with 18 bases in the middle. The CDR3 DNA follows: TGTGCCAGCAGCTGGGGCGGGACAGCCAAACCCGGGGAGCTGTTTTTT. It encodes CASSWGGTAKPGELFF.

J is TRBJ2-3 and V is TRBV7-3; possible D gene TRBD1, 6 bases. Germline assignment: CDR1 SGHTA and CDR2 FQGTGA. The CDR3 is 15 residues long. Trimming removed 3 bases from V and 4 bases from J, with 14 bases in between. The CDR3 loop is CASSLDSSLADTQYF. The CDR3 nucleotides read TGTGCCAGCAGCTTGGACAGTTCGTTAGCAGATACGCAGTATTTT.

V is TRBV30 and J is TRBJ1-6, with D unresolved. With 2 bases removed from V and 7 bases from J, the gap between germline ends came to 12 bases. The V gene's germline CDR1 is GTSNPN and CDR2 SVGIG (reference sequence). The CDR3 is 14 amino acids. CDR3 region: CAWSYRDRNSPLHF. In DNA form, the CDR3 reads TGTGCCTGGAGTTATCGGGATCGAAATTCACCCCTCCACTTT.

J is TRBJ2-5 and V is TRBV11-1; 11 bases align to TRBD2. The CDR3 is 14 residues long. CDR1 is SGHAT and CDR2 is FQDESV in the germline V gene (reference sequence). V shed 6 bases, J shed 5 bases, and the junction held 5 bases outside the gene matches. For the CDR3, the DNA is TGTGCCAGCAGAACTAGCGGGAGTTGGGAGACCCAGTACTTC. The encoded protein is CASRTSGSWETQYF.

V and J are TRBV5-1 and TRBJ2-2; D gene uncertain. Germline-derived CDR1 and CDR2 are SGHRS and YFSETQ. V lost 4 bases, J lost 6 bases, and 4 bases lay in between. The CDR3 is made up of 11 amino acids. In nucleotides, the CDR3 is TGCGCCAGCAGCGGACCCGGGGAGCTGTTTTTT. Encoded protein: CASSGPGELFF.

This clone was recorded a few times. This rearrangement joins TRBV24-1 to TRBJ2-1; D is uncertain. The V gene lost 5 bases and the J gene lost 10 bases, with 8 bases spanning the gap. This CDR3 region has 11 residues. The germline V gene encodes CDR1 KGHDR and CDR2 SFDVKD. CDR3 sequence (DNA): TGTGCCACCAGTGGTGTAAGCGAGCAGTTCTTC. As protein: CATSGVSEQFF.

As for this clone: This may come from a read error, since a much larger clone is one base off. The chain combines TRBV6-4 with TRBJ2-2; D gene ambiguous. Trimming removed 0 bases from V and 4 bases from J, with 3 bases in between. This CDR3 has 13 amino acids. Germline V lookup: CDR1 MRHNA, CDR2 SNTAGT. The CDR3 DNA is TGTGCCAGCAGTGACTCGACCACCGGGGAGCTGTTTTTT. It specifies CASSDSTTGELFF.

The chain recombines TRBV5-1 with TRBJ2-3; D may match TRBD1 or TRBD2 (6 bases each). Per germline, CDR1 SGHRS and CDR2 YFSETQ. This CDR3 has 16 amino acids. The V and J ends lost 2 bases and 0 bases respectively, with 13 bases between them. DNA for the CDR3: TGCGCCAGCAGCTTAAGGGGGGCAGGAAGCACAGATACGCAGTATTTT. It translates to CASSLRGAGSTDTQYF. The full variable domain, completed using reference TRBV5-1 and TRBJ2-3, is KAGVTQTPRYLIKTRGQQVTLSCSPISGHRSVSWYQQTPGQGLQFLFEYFSETQRNKGNFPGRFSGRQFSNSRSEMNVSTLELGDSALYLCASSLRGAGSTDTQYFGPGTRLTVL.

The gene calls are TRBV3-1 (or the pseudogene TRBV3-2) and TRBJ1-5; a weak D match, TRBD1 (5 bases). Trimming took 0 bases from V and 13 from J, leaving 16 bases between them. Germline loops: CDR1 LGHDT, CDR2 YNNKEL (reference sequence). CDR3 length: 14 amino acids. The DNA of the CDR3 is TGTGCCAGCAGCCAAGATCGGGGCGGGGGGAAACAGCATTTT. As protein: CASSQDRGGGKQHF.

The chain joins TRBV5-4 to TRBJ1-1, with 8 bases lining up with TRBD1. Germline trimming cut 5 bases from V and 1 base from J; bases unmatched to any gene: 7. CDR3 length: 15 amino acids. Germline V gene data show CDR1 as SGHNT and CDR2 as YYREEE (reference sequence). The CDR3 coding sequence is TGTGCCAGCAGTCCGGGACAGGTCAAGAACACTGAAGCTTTCTTT. As protein: CASSPGQVKNTEAFF.

The genes are TRBV5-1 and TRBJ2-3, with unresolved D. Trimming removed 1 base at V and 2 bases at J, with 8 bases between. There are 14 residues in the CDR3. The germline V gene has CDR1 SGHRS and CDR2 YFSETQ. The CDR3 DNA reads TGCGCCAGCAGCTTGAGCAGATACACAGATACGCAGTATTTT. This translates into CASSLSRYTDTQYF.

The V gene is TRBV3-1 (or the pseudogene TRBV3-2), the J gene TRBJ1-4; D not certain. The V gene lost 4 bases and the J gene lost 8 bases, with 8 bases spanning the gap. CDR1 and CDR2 (germline): LGHDT, YNNKEL (reference sequence). The CDR3 consists of 12 residues. Here the CDR3 reads CASSRAGEKLFF. The DNA of the CDR3 is TGTGCCAGCAGCCGGGCCGGGGAAAAACTGTTTTTT.

The chain links TRBV7-3 to TRBJ2-1; the match to TRBD2 covers 7 bases. This CDR3 is built from 16 residues. CDR1 and CDR2 from the germline V gene are SGHTA and FQGTGA. The junction had 10 bases not matched to a gene; V was cut back by 4 bases and J by 4 bases. The CDR3 sequence is CASSSSGTGGYNEQFF. Here the CDR3 DNA reads TGTGCCAGCAGCTCGAGCGGGACTGGCGGTTACAATGAGCAGTTCTTC. Full variable domain (outside the CDR3, taken from reference TRBV7-3 and TRBJ2-1): GAGVSQTPSNKVTEKGKYVELRCDPISGHTALYWYRQSLGQGPEFLIYFQGTGAADDSGLPNDRFFAVRPEGSVSTLKIQRTERGDSAVYLCASSSSGTGGYNEQFFGPGTRLTVL.